Sequencing of this TCR beta chain was carried out in a study of cytomegalovirus exposure and HLA in healthy donors. V was clipped by 3 bases and J by 14 bases; unmatched bases: 13. Germline values: CDR1 MDHEN, CDR2 SYDVKM. The CDR3 sequence is 14 residues long. Vbeta (60) and Jbeta (13) primers were used in the PCR. TCRdb's table, derived via immunoSEQ multiplex PCR, lists solely in-frame clones and lacks some. The repertoire shows some 51,000 clones; the top ten hold around 10%. The V gene is TRBV28, the J gene TRBJ2-3, with 8 bases fitting TRBD2. This clonotype was sampled from a man in his fifties in good health and CMV-seropositive. What was sequenced was PBMCs. The CDR3 protein is CASSFGLAGGGGYF. The DNA for the CDR3 is TGTGCCAGCAGTTTCGGACTGGCGGGGGGCGGGGGGTATTTT.